One sample yielded the 19 T cell receptor beta chains listed below, sequenced in a study of Graves' ophthalmopathy and Graves' hyperthyroidism. Scientists amplified the TCR beta CDR3 regions from RNA transcripts. HTBI primers were employed in first-round RT-PCR, then a second-round multiplex PCR followed. TCRdb recomputed calls from the multiplex PCR reads with MiXCR, one row per CDR3 protein. In the table there are about 160,000 distinct CDR3 sequences, more than 30% of which are singletons. The sequencing input was peripheral blood. The receptors here all came from a woman in her forties with Graves' ophthalmopathy.

There are a few counts of this clonotype. The V call is TRBV6-1, the J call TRBJ1-1, with D possibly matching TRBD1 (6 bases). CDR1 MNHNS and CDR2 SASEGT come from the germline V gene. V lost 6 bases to trimming and J lost 11 bases, with 16 bases between them. The CDR3 has 12 residues. The CDR3 nucleotides are TGTGCCAGCAGCCGGGGGGGCAGGGACGCTTTCTTT. Protein product: CASSRGGRDAFF.

In this sample, this clonotype turned up many times. This rearrangement joins TRBV7-8 to TRBJ1-1, with 12 positions matching TRBD1. The germline gives CDR1 SGHVS, CDR2 FQNEAQ. Losses at the gene ends were 2 bases for V and 5 bases for J; bases not matched to a gene: 6. The CDR3 contains 16 residues. The CDR3 spells CASSLRGTGGWTEAFF. The CDR3 nucleotides read TGTGCCAGCAGCTTAAGGGGGACAGGGGGCTGGACTGAAGCTTTCTTT. Using reference TRBV7-8 and TRBJ1-1 for the parts outside the CDR3, the full variable domain is GAGVSQSPRYKVAKRGQDVALRCDPISGHVSLFWYQQALGQGPEFLTYFQNEAQLDKSGLPSDRFFAERPEGSVSTLKIQRTQQEDSAVYLCASSLRGTGGWTEAFFGQGTRLTVV.

The sample holds many counts of this clonotype. The V gene is TRBV19, the J gene TRBJ2-5; D may correspond to TRBD1 or TRBD2 (5 bases each). Trimming stripped 3 bases from V and 1 base from J, with 12 bases between. CDR3 length: 15 residues. Germline assignment: CDR1 LNHDA and CDR2 SQIVND (reference sequence). The CDR3: CASSIGTELQETQYF. The CDR3 DNA follows: TGTGCCAGTAGTATCGGGACGGAACTCCAAGAGACCCAGTACTTC.

This clonotype was seen many times. The chain links TRBV7-9 to TRBJ2-5; 9 bases are a match to TRBD2. With V trimmed by 5 bases and J by 3 bases, 7 bases remained unmatched. Germline V gives CDR1 SEHNR, CDR2 FQNEAQ (reference sequence). The CDR3 sequence is 15 residues long. CDR3 bases: TGTGCCAGCAGCCCCGCTAGCGGGGTAGAAGAGACCCAGTACTTC. Translating gives CASSPASGVEETQYF.

The chain combines TRBV6-1 with TRBJ2-7, with 9 bases fitting TRBD1. CDR1 is MNHNS, CDR2 SASEGT, per germline. This CDR3 has 15 amino acids. With 6 bases clipped from V and 2 bases from J, the junction kept 8 bases outside the gene matches. The CDR3 DNA reads TGTGCCAGCAGCTTTAGACAGGGGGTAGCCTACGAGCAGTACTTC. Its protein product is CASSFRQGVAYEQYF.

This clonotype has at least ten counts. The chain joins TRBV19 to TRBJ1-1, with a tentative D call TRBD1 (6 bases). The CDR3 covers 14 residues. Germline V gives CDR1 LNHDA, CDR2 SQIVND (reference sequence). V was shortened by 6 bases and J by 1 base, with 12 bases between the two germline ends. The DNA of the CDR3 is TGTGCCAGTAGGGGGGAGGGGGAGAACACTGAAGCTTTCTTT. Its translation is CASRGEGENTEAFF. The full variable domain, in which reference TRBV19 and TRBJ1-1 provide the parts outside the CDR3, is DGGITQSPKYLFRKEGQNVTLSCEQNLNHDAMYWYRQDPGQGLRLIYYSQIVNDFQKGDIAEGYSVSREKKESFPLTVTSAQKNPTAFYLCASRGEGENTEAFFGQGTRLTVV.

CDR3 sequence: CASGNMGAGNTIYF. DNA for the CDR3: TGTGCTAGTGGTAACATGGGAGCTGGAAACACCATATATTTT. The chain has TRBV12-5 and TRBJ1-3; D remains unclear. CDR1 and CDR2 (germline): LGHNT, FRNRAP. Trimming cost V 5 bases and J 2 bases, with 10 bases left between them. The CDR3 contains 14 residues.

This clonotype was recorded at least ten times. The chain links TRBV6-2 or TRBV6-3 to TRBJ1-4; D gene uncertain. The CDR3 is made up of 17 amino acids. Germline CDR1 and CDR2: MNHEY and SVGEGT. The V end lost 2 bases, the J end lost 2 bases, and 15 bases lay between the germline ends. The CDR3 loop is CASSYGILEATNEKLFF. CDR3 nucleotides: TGTGCCAGCAGTTACGGGATCCTAGAGGCGACTAATGAAAAACTGTTTTTT.

Ten or more counts support this clonotype. CDR3 sequence: CATSDHRDKTGPGTDTQYF. CDR3 in DNA: TGTGCCACCAGTGATCACCGGGACAAAACAGGGCCTGGCACAGATACGCAGTATTTT. V gene TRBV24-1 combines with J gene TRBJ2-3, with D possibly being TRBD1 (6 bases). Trimming left V 3 bases short and J 1 base short, with 22 bases between. This CDR3 contains 19 residues. Germline V lookup: CDR1 KGHDR, CDR2 SFDVKD.

This clonotype was seen more than once but under ten times. J is TRBJ1-6 and V is TRBV6-2 or TRBV6-3, with D unclear. CDR1 MNHEY and CDR2 SVGEGT come from the germline V gene. The CDR3 totals 14 residues. V lost 6 bases, J lost 9 bases, and 15 bases lay in between. In DNA form, the CDR3 reads TGTGCCAGCAGCTTCGGCCAACATGGTTCACCCCTCCACTTT. Protein product: CASSFGQHGSPLHF.

This clonotype was observed many times. V and J are TRBV11-3 and TRBJ1-2, with 9 bases fitting TRBD1. The CDR3 sequence is 16 residues long. Germline trimming cut 5 bases from V and 0 bases from J; bases unmatched to any gene: 7. Germline assignment: CDR1 SGHNT and CDR2 YENEEA. CDR3 amino acids: CASSHQWDRANYGYTF. CDR3 nucleotides: TGTGCCAGCAGCCACCAATGGGACAGGGCTAACTATGGCTACACCTTC.

This clonotype was seen ten or more times. An end of the junction does not agree with germline; a read error may underlie this. The chain is built from TRBV6-1 and TRBJ1-1, with TRBD1 as a possible D gene (5 bases). The V gene's germline CDR1 is MNHNS and CDR2 SASEGT. The CDR3 has 15 residues. The CDR3 sequence: CASSEGVAGTTEAFF. Here the CDR3 DNA reads TGTGCCAGCAGCGAAGGGGTGGCAGGGACCACTGAAGCTTTCTTT.

This clonotype was seen at least ten times. The chain recombines TRBV28 with TRBJ1-2, with D perhaps matching TRBD1 (5 bases). V shed 2 bases and J shed 2 bases, with 6 bases lying between them. CDR3 length equals 13 residues. Per germline, CDR1 MDHEN and CDR2 SYDVKM. Here the CDR3 DNA reads TGTGCCAGCAGTTTAACAGGAAACTATGGCTACACCTTC. Residues: CASSLTGNYGYTF.

The chain has TRBV28 and TRBJ2-3; D gene ambiguous. The V and J ends lost 8 bases and 5 bases respectively, with 8 bases between them. The CDR3 consists of 11 residues. In germline, CDR1 is MDHEN, CDR2 SYDVKM. CDR3 bases: TGTGCCAGCCAGTTGGGAGATACGCAGTATTTT. Translation gives CASQLGDTQYF.

This clonotype was found many times. This chain uses TRBV7-6 with TRBJ1-3; unclear D gene. Germline loops: CDR1 SGHVS, CDR2 FNYEAQ. CDR3 length equals 14 residues. Trimming took off 3 bases at V and 0 bases at J, with 6 bases between the two ends. The CDR3 reads CASSFRDSGNTIYF. In DNA form, the CDR3 reads TGTGCCAGCAGCTTTCGGGACTCTGGAAACACCATATATTTT.

V gene TRBV12-3 or TRBV12-4 combines with J gene TRBJ1-5; 8 bases line up with TRBD1. The CDR3 runs 15 residues. Trimming at V came to 6 bases and at J to 4 bases, leaving 8 bases not matched to a gene. This CDR3 is CASSRGQGRNQPQHF. DNA of the CDR3: TGTGCCAGCAGCCGAGGACAGGGACGAAATCAGCCCCAGCATTTT.

This clonotype came up many times. This chain links TRBV5-1 with TRBJ2-5; no firm D call. Germline values: CDR1 SGHRS, CDR2 YFSETQ. Trimming stripped 4 bases from V and 3 bases from J, with 10 bases between. This CDR3 is built from 13 residues. The CDR3 DNA reads TGCGCCAGCAGCCCCGGACCGAAAGAGACCCAGTACTTC. Translated, it gives CASSPGPKETQYF.

On this clonotype itself: Sequence at one end of the junction differs from germline and may be a read error. The rearrangement links TRBV6-5 to TRBJ2-7; possibly TRBD2 for D (6 bases). CDR3 length: 11 residues. CDR1 and CDR2 from the germline V gene are MNHEY and SVGAGI. CDR3 in amino acids: CASSYTPGLSF. In DNA, the CDR3 is TGTGCCAGCAGTTACACCCCGGGACTCTCTTTC.

The chain employs TRBV12-3 or TRBV12-4 and TRBJ2-2, with TRBD2 as a possible D gene (5 bases). Deletions cut 1 base from V and 5 bases from J, with 14 bases between. CDR3 length equals 16 residues. CDR3 residues: CASSLGGPPSTGELFF. The CDR3 DNA reads as TGTGCCAGCAGTTTAGGCGGGCCCCCGTCGACCGGGGAGCTGTTTTTT.